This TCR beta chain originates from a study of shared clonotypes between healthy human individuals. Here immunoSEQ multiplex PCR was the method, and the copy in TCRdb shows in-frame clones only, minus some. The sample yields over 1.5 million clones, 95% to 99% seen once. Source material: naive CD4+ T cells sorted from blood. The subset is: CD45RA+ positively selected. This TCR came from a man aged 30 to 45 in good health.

In DNA, the CDR3 is TGTGCCAGCAGCTTAGATGACAGATTTCCTAACTATGGCTACACCTTC. It encodes CASSLDDRFPNYGYTF. The chain recombines TRBV11-3 with TRBJ1-2; D is possibly TRBD1 (5 bases). The ends were cut back, 0 bases at V and 0 bases at J, with 11 bases in the middle. Germline assignment: CDR1 SGHNT and CDR2 YENEEA. The CDR3 spans 16 residues.